This paragraph covers one T cell receptor beta chain sequence. Repertoires were generated with immunoSEQ multiplex PCR, while TCRdb's copy carries only in-frame clones and drops some. The sample records roughly 120,000 clones, about 90% being singletons. This entry is derived from a study of control samples from healthy donors and cancer patients. The CDR3 loop spans 15 amino acids. Trimming cost V 5 bases and J 6 bases; bases outside gene matches: 10. Germline values: CDR1 LNHDA, CDR2 SQIVND (reference sequence). This TCR came from a man aged 50 or older in good health. This chain connects TRBV19 to TRBJ1-1, with 9 bases fitting TRBD1. The sequencing sample was made of blood. The CDR3 region is CASSSSRTGAPEAFF. In DNA form, the CDR3 reads TGTGCCAGTAGTTCTTCCCGGACAGGGGCCCCTGAAGCTTTCTTT.